The rows below give T cell receptor beta chains drawn from one sample of a study of PD-L1 blockade in urothelial cancer. Libraries were prepared by immunoSEQ multiplex PCR; TCRdb keeps only in-frame clonotypes and omits some of them. The sample yields about 50,000 clones, 70% to 90% seen once. The sequencing here drew on PBMCs, taken around atezolizumab (anti-PD-L1) treatment. These receptors were collected from a woman aged 55-75 years with urothelial cancer. The CDR3 runs from the conserved cysteine through the conserved F or W. A D gene is named only where the DNA matches it firmly. Clone size is shown for a subset of rows, as once, few, many or a class of expanded clone.

D	V	length	size	J	CDR3	DNA
-	TRBV13	16	-	TRBJ2-3	CASSPYHRGKADTQYF	TGTGCCAGCAGCCCGTACCACCGGGGGAAGGCAGATACGCAGTATTTT
TRBD1	TRBV18	13	-	TRBJ1-4	CASSQDRVRKLFF	TGTGCCAGCTCCCAGGACAGGGTTAGAAAACTGTTTTTT
-	TRBV19	14	-	TRBJ2-7	CASSTGAARYEQYF	TGTGCCAGTAGTACTGGGGCAGCAAGATACGAGCAGTACTTC
-	TRBV19	16	-	TRBJ1-5	CASSITAGAHSQPQHF	TGTGCCAGTAGTATAACGGCGGGGGCCCACAGTCAGCCCCAGCATTTT
TRBD1	TRBV16	15	-	TRBJ1-5	CASSQQGGSNQPQHF	TGTGCCAGCAGCCAGCAGGGGGGAAGCAATCAGCCCCAGCATTTT
TRBD1	TRBV18	14	-	TRBJ1-1	CASSPRDRDTEAFF	TGTGCCAGCTCACCCCGGGACAGGGACACTGAAGCTTTCTTT
TRBD1	TRBV27	13	-	TRBJ1-2	CASSTTGGYGYTF	TGTGCCAGCAGTACGACAGGGGGCTATGGCTACACCTTC
TRBD1	TRBV9	16	-	TRBJ2-1	CASTSHPGQGVNEQFF	TGTGCCAGCACCTCCCACCCGGGACAGGGAGTGAATGAGCAGTTCTTC
-	TRBV7-9	12	-	TRBJ2-7	CASSLAMYEQYF	TGTGCCAGCAGCTTAGCTATGTACGAGCAGTACTTC
-	TRBV4-3	16	once	TRBJ2-7	CASSQDAAVIYYEQYF	TGCGCCAGCAGCCAAGACGCGGCGGTAATTTACTACGAGCAGTACTTC
TRBD1	TRBV7-2	16	few	TRBJ1-1	CASSLRAGGMNTEAFF	TGTGCCAGCAGCTTAAGGGCAGGGGGAATGAACACTGAAGCTTTCTTT
-	TRBV21-1	15	-	TRBJ1-2	CASSPIKDRNYGYTF	TGTGCCAGCAGCCCCATTAAGGACAGGAACTATGGCTACACCTTC
-	TRBV5-8	15	-	TRBJ2-3	CASSSDQGIPDTQYF	TGTGCCAGCAGCTCGGATCAGGGGATCCCAGATACGCAGTATTTT
-	TRBV9	14	-	TRBJ1-1	CASSVVGRGTEAFF	TGTGCCAGCAGCGTAGTTGGGCGGGGAACTGAAGCTTTCTTT
-	TRBV7-7	15	-	TRBJ2-5	CASSLSRGALGTQYF	TGTGCCAGCAGCTTATCTCGGGGGGCCCTTGGGACCCAGTACTTC
-	TRBV18	15	-	TRBJ2-5	CASSPPGTYQETQYF	TGTGCCAGCTCACCACCCGGGACTTACCAAGAGACCCAGTACTTC
-	TRBV6-5	15	-	TRBJ2-7	CASSYASGVSYEQYF	TGTGCCAGCAGTTACGCCTCGGGGGTCTCCTACGAGCAGTACTTC
TRBD2	TRBV28	15	-	TRBJ2-2	CASSPTSGRGRELFF	TGTGCCAGCAGTCCGACTAGCGGGAGAGGCCGGGAGCTGTTTTTT
TRBD2	TRBV29-1	15	-	TRBJ2-7	CSVISTSGRVNEQYF	TGCAGCGTAATATCGACTAGCGGGAGAGTCAACGAGCAGTACTTC
TRBD1	TRBV12-5	15	-	TRBJ1-1	CASGFQGALGTEAFF	TGTGCTAGTGGTTTCCAGGGGGCACTGGGTACTGAAGCTTTCTTT
-	TRBV10-3	16	-	TRBJ1-5	CAISDVAGEGAQPQHF	TGTGCCATCAGTGACGTGGCAGGGGAAGGGGCTCAGCCCCAGCATTTT
TRBD2	TRBV29-1	15	-	TRBJ2-3	CSVEEWTRFPDTQYF	TGCAGCGTTGAAGAATGGACTAGATTTCCAGATACGCAGTATTTT
-	TRBV29-1	17	-	TRBJ2-6	CSVVGGTAASGANVLTF	TGCAGCGTTGTTGGGGGGACAGCGGCGTCTGGGGCCAACGTCCTGACTTTC
-	TRBV5-1	14	-	TRBJ2-3	CASSLRDPTDTQYF	TGCGCCAGCAGCCTCAGGGATCCCACAGATACGCAGTATTTT
TRBD1	TRBV5-1	16	-	TRBJ1-1	CASSLPSGTGGTEAFF	TGCGCCAGCAGCTTGCCCTCCGGGACAGGGGGCACTGAAGCTTTCTTT
TRBD2	TRBV5-8	14	-	TRBJ2-1	CASRPSGSGDEQFF	TGTGCCAGTAGGCCCAGCGGGAGCGGGGATGAGCAGTTCTTC
TRBD2	TRBV6-1	16	-	TRBJ2-1	CASSGGTSVVYNEQFF	TGTGCCAGCAGTGGGGGGACTAGCGTGGTCTACAATGAGCAGTTCTTC
TRBD2	TRBV5-1	15	few	TRBJ2-1	CASSPGLAGVDEQFF	TGCGCCAGCAGCCCTGGACTAGCGGGAGTAGATGAGCAGTTCTTC
TRBD1	TRBV5-1	14	-	TRBJ1-6	CASTPGQGNSPLHF	TGCGCCAGCACCCCGGGACAGGGAAATTCACCCCTCCACTTT
-	TRBV6-1	14	-	TRBJ2-7	CASSGAGYRYEQYF	TGTGCCAGCAGTGGGGCCGGCTATAGGTACGAGCAGTACTTC
-	TRBV6-5	13	-	TRBJ2-7	CASSYPGLREQYF	TGTGCCAGCAGTTACCCGGGACTCAGGGAGCAGTACTTC
-	TRBV28	12	-	TRBJ2-7	CASSLLGVEQYF	TGTGCCAGCAGTTTACTAGGGGTCGAGCAGTACTTC